This T cell receptor (beta chain) was retrieved from a study of shared T cell receptors in the human thymus. Using immunoSEQ multiplex PCR, the repertoire was profiled, and TCRdb retains in-frame clones only, with some absent. The sample carries over 350,000 clones, roughly 94% recorded once. The CDR3 runs 14 residues. Germline V CDR1 and CDR2: MNHEY, SVGAGI. Trimming stripped 2 bases from V and 1 base from J, with 7 bases between. The sample consisted of thymocytes. The receptor was isolated from a human donor. The V call is TRBV6-5, the J call TRBJ2-3; no clear D. This chain's CDR3 is CASSYHTGTDTQYF. For the CDR3, the DNA is TGTGCCAGCAGTTACCATACAGGCACAGATACGCAGTATTTT.